This T cell receptor beta chain was retrieved from a study of radiation and T cells in renal cell carcinoma. Worth noting for this clone: Its antigen remains unidentified.

Study results and caveats: From baseline, blood top tumor clonotypes peaked at 2 weeks post-radiation. No pretreatment tumor biopsies were available for baseline clonotypes.

Time point of the sample: blood 4 weeks post-SBRT, at nephrectomy. Noted treatment: 15 Gy SBRT to primary tumor, nephrectomy 4 weeks later. Nephrectomy followed 15 Gy stereotactic body radiation by 4 weeks. Sequenced by immunoSEQ multiplex PCR; TCRdb stores in-frame clones only, minus some. The sample has roughly 86,000 clones; 85% are singletons. Germline lookup yields CDR1 SGHRS and CDR2 YFSETQ. V lost 5 bases to trimming and J lost 8 bases; unmatched junction nucleotides: 10. This CDR3 has 14 amino acids. The chain uses TRBV5-1 and TRBJ1-2; 9 bases fit TRBD1. Here the sequenced sample was blood, taken from a patient whose treatment included radiotherapy and nephrectomy. This clonotype was sampled from a man aged 45-65 years with renal cell carcinoma. The CDR3 DNA reads TGCGCCAGCAGGAGGCCGGGACAGGGTTTAGGCTACACCTTC. Protein: CASRRPGQGLGYTF. Drawing the rest from reference TRBV5-1 and TRBJ1-2, the complete variable domain is KAGVTQTPRYLIKTRGQQVTLSCSPISGHRSVSWYQQTPGQGLQFLFEYFSETQRNKGNFPGRFSGRQFSNSRSEMNVSTLELGDSALYLCASRRPGQGLGYTFGSGTRLTVV.